What follows are 18 T cell receptor beta chains derived from one specimen sequenced in a study of molecular identifiers for immune sequencing clone quantification. TCRdb re-derived calls from the PCR reads in MiXCR, one entry per CDR3 protein. The sample records 20,000 or so distinct CDR3 sequences, about a fifth being singletons. The source material was naive CD8+ T cells from blood, with Jurkat cell RNA spiked in. As for subset: FACS-sorted CD8+CD4-CCR7+CD45RA+ naive T cells. Receptors were obtained from a human donor in good health. Some libraries in this study had Jurkat cell RNA spiked in.

A note on this clonotype: A read error may be the cause here, since a much bigger clone is one base away. Because the CDR3 is missing its conserved closing phenylalanine or tryptophan, this is likely a read error. This chain links TRBV19 with TRBJ2-7, with D perhaps TRBD1 (5 bases). V was trimmed by 7 bases and J by 0 bases, leaving 10 bases between them. The CDR3 has 13 residues. Germline V lookup: CDR1 LNHDA, CDR2 SQIVND (reference sequence). This CDR3 reads CASKGRISYEQYY. Written as DNA, the CDR3 is TGTGCCAGTAAGGGGCGGATCTCCTACGAGCAGTACTAC.

This clonotype was counted at least ten times. This chain joins TRBV27 and TRBJ1-2; 8 bases fit TRBD1. In germline, CDR1 is MNHEY, CDR2 SMNVEV (reference sequence). The junction had 5 bases not matched to a gene; V was cut back by 5 bases and J by 3 bases. CDR3 length: 14 amino acids. CDR3 sequence: CASSRQGLDYGYTF. In DNA form, the CDR3 reads TGTGCCAGCAGTCGACAGGGGCTTGACTATGGCTACACCTTC.

Many counts were recorded for this clonotype. The chain recombines TRBV4-3 with TRBJ2-7; D possibly corresponds to TRBD2 (5 bases). This CDR3 has 16 residues. Per the germline V gene, CDR1 is LGHNA and CDR2 is YSLEER. The V gene lost 0 bases and the J gene lost 2 bases, with 14 bases spanning the gap. CDR3: CASSQEENVGAYEQYF. In nucleotides, the CDR3 is TGCGCCAGCAGCCAAGAAGAGAACGTGGGAGCCTACGAGCAGTACTTC.

In this sample, this clonotype is medium-sized. The genes are TRBV7-9 and TRBJ2-7; possible D gene TRBD2, 5 bases. Germline-derived CDR1 and CDR2 are SEHNR and FQNEAQ (reference sequence). V shed 2 bases and J shed 0 bases, with 8 bases lying between them. The length of the CDR3 is 14 residues. The CDR3 nucleotides are TGTGCCAGCAGCTTATTAGGGAGCTCCTACGAGCAGTACTTC. Its protein is CASSLLGSSYEQYF. The variable domain in full, completed from reference TRBV7-9 and TRBJ2-7, reads DTGVSQNPRHKITKRGQNVTFRCDPISEHNRLYWYRQTLGQGPEFLTYFQNEAQLEKSRLLSDRFSAERPKGSFSTLEIQRTEQGDSAMYLCASSLLGSSYEQYFGPGTRLTVT.

This clonotype was counted at least ten times. The CDR3 is CASSQVGNEQYF. In DNA, the CDR3 is TGTGCCAGCAGCCAAGTTGGCAACGAGCAGTACTTC. The chain employs TRBV3-1 and TRBJ2-7; D unclear. The V gene's germline CDR1 is LGHDT and CDR2 YNNKEL (reference sequence). V was pared by 1 base and J by 5 bases, with 6 bases between. The CDR3 covers 12 residues.

On this clonotype: Just one base apart from a much larger clone, this may be a read error. Given the absence of the conserved phenylalanine or tryptophan at the CDR3 end, a read error is likely. The chain recombines TRBV4-3 with TRBJ2-1; maybe TRBD2 (6 bases). The length of the CDR3 is 15 residues. CDR1 and CDR2 (germline): LGHNA, YSLEER. V was cut by 5 bases and J by 3 bases, with 14 bases left in between. Here the CDR3 DNA reads TGCGCCAGCAGCGTCGTTAGCGGAGACTACAATGAGCAGTTCCTC. Its protein product is CASSVVSGDYNEQFL.

In this sample, this clonotype turned up once. J is TRBJ1-1 and V is TRBV27; D ambiguous. Trimming cost V 3 bases and J 2 bases, with 10 bases left between them. This CDR3 is 14 amino acids long. The germline gives CDR1 MNHEY, CDR2 SMNVEV (reference sequence). In DNA form, the CDR3 reads TGTGCCAGCAGTTTTGGTGCAGGTAACACTGAAGCTTTCTTT. Its translation is CASSFGAGNTEAFF.

The J gene is TRBJ2-7, the V gene TRBV28; 10 bases map to TRBD1. This CDR3 has 14 residues. Germline-derived CDR1 and CDR2 are MDHEN and SYDVKM. The V segment lost 6 bases and the J segment 5 bases; nucleotides outside the gene matches: 7. The CDR3 here is CASSEPGQGNEQYF. The CDR3 DNA sequence: TGTGCCAGCAGCGAACCGGGACAGGGGAACGAGCAGTACTTC.

This clonotype was found many times. The V and J genes are TRBV5-1 and TRBJ2-3; TRBD2 matches 10 bases. The CDR3 sequence is 17 residues long. Germline V lookup: CDR1 SGHRS, CDR2 YFSETQ. V dropped 3 bases and J dropped 0; count of bases not matched to a gene: 7. CDR3 in DNA: TGCGCCAGCAGCTCTAGCGGGAGTAGGGATAGCACAGATACGCAGTATTTT. It codes for CASSSSGSRDSTDTQYF. Using reference TRBV5-1 and TRBJ2-3 for the parts outside the CDR3, the full variable domain is KAGVTQTPRYLIKTRGQQVTLSCSPISGHRSVSWYQQTPGQGLQFLFEYFSETQRNKGNFPGRFSGRQFSNSRSEMNVSTLELGDSALYLCASSSSGSRDSTDTQYFGPGTRLTVL.

The chain recombines TRBV11-2 with TRBJ2-7; no clear D gene. Germline CDR1 reads SGHAT; CDR2 reads FQNNGV. The CDR3 loop spans 12 amino acids. V lost 5 bases to trimming and J lost 4 bases, with 9 bases between them. The CDR3, as DNA: TGTGCCAGCAGCGTCGGTAGGTACGAGCAGTACTTC. It is translated as CASSVGRYEQYF.

The sample holds many counts of this clonotype. This chain uses TRBV6-2 or TRBV6-3 with TRBJ2-7, with 7 bases lining up with TRBD2. This CDR3 contains 18 residues. Germline CDR1 is MNHEY and CDR2 is SVGEGT. With 7 bases clipped from V and 0 bases from J, the junction kept 18 bases outside the gene matches. The CDR3 coding sequence is TGTGCCAGCACCGACGGGGGGACTTACCTCTTTAGCTCCTACGAGCAGTACTTC. Encoded protein: CASTDGGTYLFSSYEQYF.

This clonotype showed up many times. The V call is TRBV28, the J call TRBJ2-5; 8 bases map to TRBD1. Germline V CDR1 and CDR2: MDHEN, SYDVKM. V lost 6 bases to trimming and J lost 3 bases; unmatched junction nucleotides: 6. The CDR3 totals 14 residues. The CDR3 loop is CASRAGGWKETQYF. CDR3 coding DNA: TGTGCCAGCAGGGCAGGGGGCTGGAAAGAGACCCAGTACTTC.

About this clonotype itself: This could be a read error, since a much larger clone is one nucleotide away. The CDR3 does not end in the conserved phenylalanine or tryptophan, so this is likely a read error. J is TRBJ2-1 and V is TRBV4-1, with TRBD2 as a possible D gene (5 bases). The germline V and J ends were trimmed by 3 bases and 8 bases, with 14 bases remaining between them. Germline V gene sequence: CDR1 MGHRA, CDR2 YSYEKL. The CDR3 sequence is 14 residues long. The CDR3 DNA follows: TGCGCCAGCAGCCATCTCCGAGGAGGCTATGAGCAGTTCCTC. Its translation is CASSHLRGGYEQFL.

This chain uses TRBV4-2 with TRBJ2-5; a possible D gene is TRBD2 (7 bases). V dropped 5 bases and J dropped 5 bases, with 21 bases sitting between them. The V gene's germline CDR1 is LGHNA and CDR2 YNFKEQ. The length of the CDR3 is 16 residues. DNA for the CDR3: TGTGCCAGCAGCAATCCAAAGGGGGGGATGTGGGAGACCCAGTACTTC. Translating it yields CASSNPKGGMWETQYF.

The rearrangement joins TRBV12-3 or TRBV12-4 to TRBJ2-3; D not resolved. The CDR3 is 14 amino acids. The V end lost 0 bases, the J end lost 4 bases, and 8 bases lay between the germline ends. CDR3 protein: CASSLATVPDTQYF. The CDR3 DNA reads TGTGCCAGCAGTTTAGCCACGGTCCCAGATACGCAGTATTTT.

This clonotype was seen repeatedly, ten times or more. This sequence joins TRBV28 and TRBJ2-3; D unresolved. Per germline, CDR1 MDHEN and CDR2 SYDVKM. The CDR3 totals 14 residues. Trimming removed 8 bases at V and 5 bases at J, with 17 bases between. The DNA of the CDR3 is TGTGCCAGCCGACCGCGGCGAGAGGAAGATACGCAGTATTTT. Translated, it gives CASRPRREEDTQYF.

The J gene is TRBJ2-7, the V gene TRBV7-6, with D perhaps TRBD1 (6 bases). Germline V CDR1 and CDR2: SGHVS, FNYEAQ. Trimming pared 6 bases from V and 4 bases from J, leaving 19 bases between. The CDR3 has 15 amino acids. The CDR3 DNA reads TGTGCCAGCAGTCAGGGGCCCATGAAGGGTTACGAGCAGTACTTC. This codes for CASSQGPMKGYEQYF.

There are many counts of this clonotype. Written as DNA, the CDR3 is TGCGCCAGCAGCCCCCCAGGGGTTGGGGAGACCCAGTACTTC. Amino acids: CASSPPGVGETQYF. The chain is built from TRBV4-1 and TRBJ2-5; maybe TRBD1 (6 bases). This CDR3 has 14 amino acids. V lost 4 bases to trimming and J lost 5 bases, with 14 bases between them. Germline CDR1 and CDR2: MGHRA and YSYEKL.